The present entry profiles one T cell receptor (beta chain) with its context. It lacks a known antigen. It has no much larger one-base neighbor in the sample; base qualities were not kept. The sample comes from a study of metastatic and nonmetastatic thyroid tumors (dated by TCRdb to the early 2020s). The study in broad terms: The researchers compared repertoires between peripheral blood samples and tumor or nodule tissue samples from patients with malignant or benign thyroid disease. What the study reported, not specific to this receptor: In both blood and tumor samples, TCR beta diversity was reported to be significantly higher in malignant tumors than in benign nodules.

The library was prepared using PCR. The data were produced on an Illumina HiSeq 4000. High-throughput sequencing was used to profile the TCR beta-chain CDR3 region of each patient. The original methods were these. CDR3 differences across clinicopathological groups were used to build a classifier for discriminating distant-metastatic papillary thyroid cancer patients. To measure repertoire diversity the researchers used the Shannon index, while the Morisita-Horn index served to gauge how similar the tumor and blood repertoires were. Using fastp trimming at Q25 and MiXCR clonotype assembly, TCRdb reanalyzed the public sequencing data and kept in-frame beta chains. The V and J calls follow TCRdb's processing rather than the paper's. The sample table lists about 14,000 clones, around 28% of them with a count of one. The leading ten clones occupy nearly 20% of the sample. From the germline V gene (reference sequence), CDR1 is MNHEY and CDR2 is SMNVEV. The CDR3 has 13 amino acids, counting the end cysteine and phenylalanine. Only CDR3 DNA remains: 39 bases, in frame from the first base. V sheds 0 bases and J sheds 0 bases, leaving 3 bases between their ends.

None of the patients had been given any treatment before thyroid surgery. Using T-cell receptor beta sequencing, the study looked back at clinical samples from patients collected from about 2011 to 2018. The chain is made from TRBV27 and TRBJ2-7; the D gene cannot be resolved reliably. The receptor comes from a female donor with papillary thyroid cancer or a benign thyroid nodule (not recorded which). Some clones in this sample may be carry-over from other donors' samples. The sequencing sample was made of tumor tissue. The CDR3 protein is CASSLSFSYEQYF. The bases read TGTGCCAGCAGTTTATCCTTCTCCTACGAGCAGTACTTC.